The T cell receptor (beta chain) under discussion was sequenced for a study of T cells in Graves' hyperthyroidism and ophthalmopathy. Across the whole study: Peripheral blood sampling occurred at initial diagnosis, before any treatment. Study findings and constraints: Most thyroid-expanded clonotypes above 0.001 were also found in blood. Ophthalmopathy onset followed model prediction by a median approximately 7 months.

An absence of ophthalmopathy progression within 18 months meant stable Graves' hyperthyroidism. From RNA transcripts, TCR beta CDR3 regions were amplified. First-round RT-PCR targeting the TCR CDR3 was performed with the HTBI primer set. TCRdb called the multiplex PCR reads again in MiXCR, with one record for every CDR3 protein. The sample contains a few hundred thousand distinct CDR3 sequences, over 20% of which appear only once. This clonotype was detected only a few times. Its antigen is not identified. The sample comprised blood. The source of this sequence is a woman in her 50s with Graves' hyperthyroidism.

CDR3 nucleotides: TGTGCCAGCAGCCAAGTGACTAGCGGGAGAAGTGAGCAGTACTTC. It encodes CASSQVTSGRSEQYF. The chain combines TRBV14 with TRBJ2-7; 12 bases are a match to TRBD2. CDR1 and CDR2 from the germline V gene are SGHDN and FVKESK. The CDR3 runs to 15 residues. The J segment lost 7 bases and the V segment lost 1 base, leaving 5 bases of the junction unmatched.